These 13 T cell receptor beta chains originate from one sample sequenced in a study of T cell responses to AZD1222 COVID-19 vaccine. The protocol was immunoSEQ multiplex PCR, while the TCRdb copy is restricted to in-frame clones and leaves out a portion. Among 100,000 to 150,000 clones listed, roughly 91% were seen once. This specimen consisted of peripheral blood, obtained 28 days after the second AZD1222 dose. The receptor source for this set is an adult who received the AZD1222 COVID-19 vaccine.

The chain combines TRBV10-3 with TRBJ1-4; TRBD1 matches at 8 bases. Trimming at V came to 4 bases and at J to 7 bases, leaving 5 bases not matched to a gene. Germline V CDR1 and CDR2: ENHRY, SYGVKD. The CDR3 spans 14 residues. The CDR3: CAISAQGAVEKLFF. In nucleotides, the CDR3 is TGTGCCATCAGTGCTCAGGGGGCTGTTGAAAAACTGTTTTTT.

This chain uses TRBV29-1 with TRBJ2-7, with 9 bases lining up with TRBD1. The CDR3 sequence is 12 residues long. The V gene's germline CDR1 is SQVTM and CDR2 ANQGSEA. V trimming: 4 bases; J trimming: 5 bases; junction bases outside the gene matches: 3. This CDR3 reads CSVAQGANEQYF. As DNA, the CDR3 is TGCAGCGTTGCACAGGGGGCCAACGAGCAGTACTTC.

This chain uses TRBV5-1 with TRBJ1-2, with D unclear. The CDR3 runs to 13 residues. Germline CDR1 reads SGHRS; CDR2 reads YFSETQ. V gave up 0 bases and J gave up 4 bases, with 7 bases separating them. The CDR3 bases are TGCGCCAGCAGCTTGGCGGGTCGCTATGGCTACACCTTC. Residues: CASSLAGRYGYTF. The whole variable domain, remainder taken from reference TRBV5-1 and TRBJ1-2, is KAGVTQTPRYLIKTRGQQVTLSCSPISGHRSVSWYQQTPGQGLQFLFEYFSETQRNKGNFPGRFSGRQFSNSRSEMNVSTLELGDSALYLCASSLAGRYGYTFGSGTRLTVV.

The V call is TRBV28, the J call TRBJ2-3, with 10 bases fitting TRBD2. V dropped 7 bases and J dropped 3; count of bases not matched to a gene: 10. The CDR3 spans 16 residues. Per the germline V gene, CDR1 is MDHEN and CDR2 is SYDVKM. The CDR3 DNA reads TGTGCCAGCATCTCACTCCAGCGGGGGGGGACAGATACGCAGTATTTT. Protein product: CASISLQRGGTDTQYF.

The V gene is TRBV9, the J gene TRBJ2-3, with unresolved D. This CDR3 region has 17 residues. Trimming took off 3 bases at V and 6 bases at J, with 23 bases between the two ends. Germline-derived CDR1 and CDR2 are SGDLS and YYNGEE. CDR3 nucleotides: TGTGCCAGCAGCGGGGGTTGGGCGGCCATGACCGGGGATACGCAGTATTTT. This gives the protein CASSGGWAAMTGDTQYF. Full variable domain (rest looked up from reference TRBV9 and TRBJ2-3): DSGVTQTPKHLITATGQRVTLRCSPRSGDLSVYWYQQSLDQGLQFLIQYYNGEERAKGNILERFSAQQFPDLHSELNLSSLELGDSALYFCASSGGWAAMTGDTQYFGPGTRLTVL.

V is TRBV28 and J is TRBJ1-1; D is unresolved. Germline loops: CDR1 MDHEN, CDR2 SYDVKM. V gave up 3 bases and J gave up 8 bases, with 7 bases separating them. The CDR3 totals 11 residues. The CDR3 region is CASSLSREAFF. Here the CDR3 DNA reads TGTGCCAGCAGTTTGTCCAGGGAAGCTTTCTTT.

This sequence joins TRBV5-4 and TRBJ2-5, with D unresolved. In germline, CDR1 is SGHNT, CDR2 YYREEE (reference sequence). The CDR3 sequence is 14 residues long. Deletions cut 1 base from V and 1 base from J, with 8 bases between. CDR3 sequence (DNA): TGTGCCAGCAGCTTGAAGACGGTCCAAGAGACCCAGTACTTC. Translating gives CASSLKTVQETQYF.

This chain uses TRBV19 with TRBJ1-2; D is unresolved. The germline V and J ends were trimmed by 5 bases and 4 bases, with 17 bases remaining between them. Germline CDR1 is LNHDA and CDR2 is SQIVND (reference sequence). The CDR3 length is 15 residues. DNA of the CDR3: TGTGCCAGTAGTCCTAAACAGCAAACCGTCTATGGCTACACCTTC. It specifies CASSPKQQTVYGYTF.

The chain links TRBV6-5 to TRBJ2-7; 9 bases are a match to TRBD1. Losses at the gene ends were 2 bases for V and 3 bases for J; bases not matched to a gene: 2. The CDR3 sequence is 14 residues long. Germline V gene data show CDR1 as MNHEY and CDR2 as SVGAGI. CDR3 sequence reads: CASSYRTGDYEQYF. The CDR3 nucleotides are TGTGCCAGCAGTTACAGGACAGGGGACTACGAGCAGTACTTC.

V usage is TRBV2 and J usage is TRBJ2-5, with TRBD2 matching over 7 bases. With 10 bases clipped from V and 2 bases from J, the junction kept 10 bases outside the gene matches. Germline assignment: CDR1 SNHLY and CDR2 FYNNEI. CDR3 length: 14 amino acids. The CDR3 here is CATTKASGQETQYF. CDR3 DNA: TGTGCCACCACAAAGGCTAGCGGACAAGAGACCCAGTACTTC.

V and J are TRBV27 and TRBJ1-5; unclear D gene. V lost 3 bases, J lost 3 bases, and 6 bases lay in between. Germline V gives CDR1 MNHEY, CDR2 SMNVEV (reference sequence). The CDR3 extends over 13 amino acids. CDR3 amino acids: CASSFSSNQPQHF. CDR3 DNA sequence: TGTGCCAGCAGTTTTAGTTCCAATCAGCCCCAGCATTTT.

The V call is TRBV7-2, the J call TRBJ1-1; D call uncertain. Between the trimmed V and J ends, which lost 0 bases and 9 bases, there was a span of 14 bases. CDR3 length: 14 amino acids. Germline values: CDR1 SGHTA, CDR2 FQGNSA. CDR3 sequence: CASSLALEKLKAFF. For the CDR3, the DNA is TGTGCCAGCAGCTTAGCGCTAGAAAAACTGAAAGCTTTCTTT.

This rearrangement joins TRBV7-3 to TRBJ1-1, with a weak D call TRBD1 (5 bases). This CDR3 comprises 17 residues. Trimming pared 5 bases from V and 0 bases from J, leaving 19 bases between. CDR1 and CDR2 (germline): SGHTA, FQGTGA. CDR3 bases: TGTGCCAGCAGCCGATACACGGGACCGGGGATGAACACTGAAGCTTTCTTT. Translation: CASSRYTGPGMNTEAFF.